The 5 T cell receptor beta chains reported below all come from one sample, sequenced in a study of blood T cell repertoires in COVID-19 (dated by TCRdb to 2020 to 2021). Receptor amplification or capture employed the immunoSEQ multiplex PCR assay. The table comes from immuneACCESS by way of TCRdb, which keeps in-frame sequences with V and J called. Part of the clones is missing from these tables; in studies checked, under half for an unresolved V gene and the rest for unknown reasons. For this sample there are 300,000 or so clones; roughly 80% appear just once. The ten largest clones capture 4.1% of the sample. The sequenced material came from peripheral blood. Receptor source: a woman aged 45-59 years with active or convalescent COVID-19.

This chain uses TRBV9 with TRBJ2-1; D unclear. There are 13 residues in the CDR3. The V gene's germline CDR1 is SGDLS and CDR2 YYNGEE. Between the trimmed V and J ends, which lost 2 bases and 1 base, there was a span of 4 bases. CDR3 DNA: TGTGCCAGCAGCGTTACATCCTACAATGAGCAGTTCTTC. Translation gives CASSVTSYNEQFF.

The J gene is TRBJ2-5, the V gene TRBV7-2; 10 bases fit TRBD1. Germline lookup yields CDR1 SGHTA and CDR2 FQGNSA. V shed 5 bases, J shed 5 bases, and the junction held 8 bases outside the gene matches. This CDR3 spans 15 amino acids. CDR3 residues: CASSRTGTGEETQYF. The CDR3 DNA reads as TGTGCCAGCAGCCGGACCGGGACAGGGGAGGAGACCCAGTACTTC.

The chain links TRBV6-1 to TRBJ1-2; tentative D call: TRBD1 (5 bases). This CDR3 is 15 amino acids long. Trimming cost V 1 base and J 3 bases, with 12 bases left between them. Germline V CDR1 and CDR2: MNHNS, SASEGT. This CDR3 reads CASSEGDSKYYGYTF. The CDR3 coding sequence is TGTGCCAGCAGTGAAGGGGACTCAAAATACTATGGCTACACCTTC.

The J gene is TRBJ1-6, the V gene TRBV2; perhaps TRBD1 as D (6 bases). This CDR3 region has 14 residues. Germline V gene lookup returns CDR1 SNHLY and CDR2 FYNNEI. V lost 3 bases to trimming and J lost 4 bases, with 7 bases between them. CDR3 sequence reads: CASSEQGYNSPLHF. Written as DNA, the CDR3 is TGTGCCAGCAGTGAGCAGGGGTATAATTCACCCCTCCACTTT.

V is TRBV24-1 and J is TRBJ2-1; 10 nucleotides line up with TRBD2. This CDR3 contains 15 residues. Per germline, CDR1 KGHDR and CDR2 SFDVKD. The trim removed 5 bases at V and 7 bases at J, leaving 7 bases unmatched. Written as DNA, the CDR3 is TGTGCCACCAGTGTACGACTAGCGGGTATTAATGAGCAGTTCTTC. Translated: CATSVRLAGINEQFF.